The 10 T cell receptor beta chains in this list originate from one sample, sequenced in a study of graft-versus-host responses after intestinal transplantation. Produced via immunoSEQ multiplex PCR; TCRdb's table is partial and in-frame only. This table holds tens of thousands of clones, about 92% found once. These receptors lack a known antigen. Sequenced material: unstimulated CD8+ T cells sorted from spleen or lymph node cells, taken before intestinal transplant. These receptors were collected from a human donor who received an intestinal transplant.

This rearrangement joins TRBV9 to TRBJ1-3; unclear D gene. The CDR3 contains 14 residues. V was cut by 4 bases and J by 1 base, with 9 bases left in between. From germline, CDR1 is SGDLS and CDR2 YYNGEE. CDR3: CASSQTYSGNTIYF. CDR3 DNA: TGTGCCAGCAGCCAGACATATTCTGGAAACACCATATATTTT.

This chain connects TRBV7-6 to TRBJ1-5, with D perhaps TRBD1 (5 bases). This CDR3 is built from 17 residues. Germline V lookup: CDR1 SGHVS, CDR2 FNYEAQ. V was trimmed by 7 bases and J by 7 bases, leaving 26 bases between them. The CDR3 sequence: CASTKTPGTPGQQPQHF. The CDR3 nucleotides are TGTGCCAGCACCAAAACCCCCGGGACTCCGGGGCAGCAGCCCCAGCATTTT.

The chain links TRBV4-1 to TRBJ2-3; no reliable D call. V lost 8 bases, J lost 4 bases, and 7 bases lay in between. CDR1 MGHRA and CDR2 YSYEKL come from the germline V gene. The CDR3 is 11 residues long. CDR3 amino acids: CASQSADTQYF. The CDR3 coding sequence is TGCGCCAGCCAATCAGCAGATACGCAGTATTTT.

The chain uses TRBV20-1 and TRBJ1-2, with TRBD1 matching over 8 bases. The V gene end was trimmed by 6 bases and the J gene end by 8 bases; junction bases not matched to a gene: 5. The V gene's germline CDR1 is DFQATT and CDR2 SNEGSKA (reference sequence). The CDR3 length is 11 residues. The CDR3 loop is CSAGQGFGYTF. The CDR3 nucleotides read TGCAGTGCCGGACAGGGTTTCGGCTACACCTTC.

This chain uses TRBV13 with TRBJ2-1; 7 bases line up with TRBD2. CDR1 and CDR2 (germline): PRHDT, FYEKMQ (reference sequence). V gave up 5 bases and J gave up 1 base; unmatched junction bases: 8. The CDR3 spans 16 residues. CDR3 in DNA: TGTGCCAGCAGCCCCCCGGGACTACCATCCTACAATGAGCAGTTCTTC. Residues: CASSPPGLPSYNEQFF. Full variable domain (rest looked up from reference TRBV13 and TRBJ2-1): AAGVIQSPRHLIKEKRETATLKCYPIPRHDTVYWYQQGPGQDPQFLISFYEKMQSDKGSIPDRFSAQQFSDYHSELNMSSLELGDSALYFCASSPPGLPSYNEQFFGPGTRLTVL.

By share, this clone ranks as medium-sized. V usage is TRBV6-1 and J usage is TRBJ1-6; no clear D. The V gene lost 7 bases and the J gene lost 7 bases, with 17 bases spanning the gap. Germline V gene lookup returns CDR1 MNHNS and CDR2 SASEGT. CDR3 length equals 15 residues. This CDR3 is CASTPRGFENSPLHF. The CDR3 region has the DNA TGTGCCAGCACCCCCCGGGGTTTCGAGAATTCACCCCTCCACTTT.

This chain links TRBV7-9 with TRBJ2-2, with 7 bases matching TRBD2. The V gene end was trimmed by 8 bases and the J gene end by 6 bases; junction bases not matched to a gene: 15. The CDR3 is 16 residues long. The germline V gene has CDR1 SEHNR and CDR2 FQNEAQ (reference sequence). CDR3 region: CASGDGRDYGAGELFF. The CDR3 nucleotides read TGTGCCAGCGGAGACGGCCGGGACTATGGGGCCGGGGAGCTGTTTTTT. Based on the CDR3 plus reference TRBV7-9 and TRBJ2-2, the full variable domain is DTGVSQNPRHKITKRGQNVTFRCDPISEHNRLYWYRQTLGQGPEFLTYFQNEAQLEKSRLLSDRFSAERPKGSFSTLEIQRTEQGDSAMYLCASGDGRDYGAGELFFGEGSRLTVL.

The rearrangement uses TRBV11-3 and TRBJ2-1; 7 nucleotides match TRBD2. J was trimmed by 7 bases and V by 1 base; bases with no gene match: 10. Germline assignment: CDR1 SGHNT and CDR2 YENEEA. The CDR3 consists of 16 residues. CDR3 in amino acids: CASSLVGRGLGNEQFF. In DNA form, the CDR3 reads TGTGCCAGCAGCTTAGTAGGGCGGGGGTTGGGAAATGAGCAGTTCTTC.

The chain couples TRBV19 to TRBJ2-1; D perhaps matches TRBD2 (6 bases). This CDR3 contains 16 residues. Looked up from germline, CDR1 is LNHDA and CDR2 is SQIVND (reference sequence). Trimming pared 3 bases from V and 1 base from J, leaving 13 bases between. The CDR3 protein is CASSIGLRLSYNEQFF. Here the CDR3 DNA reads TGTGCCAGTAGTATCGGACTACGCCTTTCCTACAATGAGCAGTTCTTC.

The rearrangement uses TRBV9 and TRBJ2-5; 12 positions match TRBD1. From germline, CDR1 is SGDLS and CDR2 YYNGEE. The CDR3 has 15 amino acids. Trimming removed 3 bases from V and 5 bases from J; junction bases left unmatched: 5. The CDR3 sequence is CASSAGDRGLETQYF. As DNA, the CDR3 is TGTGCCAGCAGCGCCGGGGACAGGGGGCTTGAGACCCAGTACTTC.